Given below is one T cell receptor (beta chain) in context. Its specificity is unknown. This specimen belongs to a study of OX40 agonist ivuxolimab in advanced cancers. Study background: Participants, approximately 83% male, averaged roughly 55 years of age, ranging from roughly 23 to 80. Study-level findings and limits: The authors also found low normalized T-cell clonal expansion in some nonresponders. Partial responders at 0.1-3.0 mg/kg had among the lowest clonal expansion.

The repertoire was sequenced with immunoSEQ multiplex PCR; TCRdb's copy has only in-frame clones and lacks some. The data hold 12,000 or so clones, with 86% observed a single time. CDR3 length equals 14 residues. Trimming took 0 bases from V and 9 from J, leaving 13 bases between them. Per germline, CDR1 SGDLS and CDR2 YYNGEE. V and J are TRBV9 and TRBJ2-1; D ambiguous. Sequenced here: CD4+ or CD8+ T cells sorted from blood, sampled in a trial of the OX40 agonist ivuxolimab. The receptor comes from an adult with an advanced solid tumor such as melanoma, head and neck, liver or kidney cancer. Here the CDR3 DNA reads TGTGCCAGCAGCGTAGCAGAGGCGATTGCTGAGCAGTTCTTC. Amino acids: CASSVAEAIAEQFF.